This T cell receptor beta chain was observed in a study of T cells in Graves' hyperthyroidism and ophthalmopathy. Study-level points and caveats: Most expanded thyroid clonotypes above 0.001 recurred in blood. Stable hyperthyroidism was separated from ophthalmopathy by a model based on 13 V-J features.

TCR beta CDR3 region amplification was performed from RNA transcripts. Carried out on the TCR CDR3, a first-round RT-PCR used the HTBI primer set. TCRdb re-derived calls from the multiplex PCR reads in MiXCR, one entry per CDR3 protein. Among about 640,000 distinct CDR3 sequences listed, about 14% were seen once. About this clonotype itself: Antigen specificity is unknown.

Together with thyroid ultrasound, orbital computed tomography, serum thyroxine and TRAb, clinical symptoms were used for diagnoses. V shed 3 bases and J shed 1 base, with 12 bases lying between them. Germline assignment: CDR1 SEHNR and CDR2 FQNEAQ (reference sequence). The CDR3 is made up of 16 amino acids. This chain connects TRBV7-9 to TRBJ1-4, with D possibly TRBD1 on 5 matching bases. This sequence was found in a woman between 45 and 60 years old with Graves' ophthalmopathy. The sample comprised blood. CDR3 sequence reads: CASSLKRGVTNEKLFF. The DNA of the CDR3 is TGTGCCAGCAGCTTGAAGAGGGGAGTAACTAATGAAAAACTGTTTTTT. Drawing the rest from reference TRBV7-9 and TRBJ1-4, the complete variable domain is DTGVSQNPRHKITKRGQNVTFRCDPISEHNRLYWYRQTLGQGPEFLTYFQNEAQLEKSRLLSDRFSAERPKGSFSTLEIQRTEQGDSAMYLCASSLKRGVTNEKLFFGSGTQLSVL.